This TCR beta chain was recovered during a study of blood T cell repertoires in COVID-19. Looking at the study overall: Sample material is recorded as cDNA or gDNA derived from T cells, B-cell-depleted T cells, or PBMCs.

This CDR3 region has 16 residues. As processed by the authors: The authors estimated nucleated cell counts from reference gene primer amplification. This table comes from immunoSEQ multiplex PCR, and its TCRdb copy is limited to in-frame clones, with some not included. The V and J calls and clone size are taken from that table; D and trimming were inferred from the DNA. Of about 220,000 clones in the sample, 75% to 85% were seen once. The TCR sequence derives from a woman aged 70-85 years with acute or convalescent COVID-19. This chain joins TRBV1 and TRBJ2-7; the D call TRBD1 from the table was never checked on the DNA. TRBV1 is a pseudogene locus. The sequenced material came from peripheral blood. The CDR3 DNA reads as TGCACCAGCAGCACGCGGGCAGGGGGCTATCCCTACGAGCAGTACTTC. Translation: CTSSTRAGGYPYEQYF.